This TCR beta chain was sequenced in a study of blood T cell repertoires in COVID-19. Background on the study: Samples came from the United States, Italy and Spain, spanning acute and convalescent COVID-19.

Assay used: immunoSEQ multiplex PCR; TCRdb lists only in-frame clones, some missing. The sample has about 210,000 clones; approximately 90% are singletons. The source is a man aged 30 to 39 with acute or convalescent COVID-19. Sequencing used peripheral blood.

The CDR3 nucleotides are TGTGCCAGCAGCTTAGGCCGGGGCGGGAGAGCCTACGAGCAGTACTTC. It specifies CASSLGRGGRAYEQYF. The rearrangement links TRBV11-2 to TRBJ2-7; 7 nucleotides line up with TRBD2. V was clipped by 1 base and J by 2 bases; unmatched bases: 8. Germline V gene data show CDR1 as SGHAT and CDR2 as FQNNGV. The CDR3 loop spans 16 amino acids.